This TCR beta chain comes out of a study of molecular identifiers for immune sequencing clone quantification. TCRdb reprocessed the PCR reads with MiXCR, giving one entry per CDR3 protein. The sample shows 50,000 to 65,000 distinct CDR3 sequences, less than 25% of them seen only once. With regard to this clonotype: This sequence may be a read error, since a much larger clone differs from it by one base.

The V gene's germline CDR1 is SGHVS and CDR2 FNYEAQ. The CDR3 loop spans 15 amino acids. This chain joins TRBV7-6 and TRBJ2-1, with TRBD2 identical over 10 bases. The TCR sequence derives from a human donor in good health. Some libraries in this study had Jurkat cell RNA spiked in. The sequencing sample was made of naive CD8+ T cells from blood, with Jurkat cell RNA spiked in. Subset given: FACS-sorted CD8+CD4-CCR7+CD45RA+ naive T cells. CDR3 nucleotides: TGTGCCAGCAGCCTAGCGGGGGCTCCCCAGAATGAGCAGTTCTTC. This sequence encodes CASSLAGAPQNEQFF.